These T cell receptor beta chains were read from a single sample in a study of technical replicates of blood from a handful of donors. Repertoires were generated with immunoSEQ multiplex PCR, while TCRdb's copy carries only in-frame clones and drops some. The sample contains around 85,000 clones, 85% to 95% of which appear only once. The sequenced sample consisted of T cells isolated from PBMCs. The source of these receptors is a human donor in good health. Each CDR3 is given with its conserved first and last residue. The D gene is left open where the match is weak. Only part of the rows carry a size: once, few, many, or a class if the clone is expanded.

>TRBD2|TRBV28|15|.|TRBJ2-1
TGTGCCAGCAGTTTTTCCGGGACTAGAGCAAATGAGCAGTTCTTC
CASSFSGTRANEQFF
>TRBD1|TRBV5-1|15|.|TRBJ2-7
TGCGCCAGCAGCTCGACAGGGGGCAGCTCCTACGAGCAGTACTTC
CASSSTGGSSYEQYF
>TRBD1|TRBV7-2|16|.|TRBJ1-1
TGTGCCAGCAGCATGAGCCCGGGACAGACCATCACTGAAGCTTTCTTT
CASSMSPGQTITEAFF
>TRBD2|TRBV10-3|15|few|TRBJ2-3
TGTGCCATCAGTGGACTAGCGGGAGCCCAAGATACGCAGTATTTT
CAISGLAGAQDTQYF
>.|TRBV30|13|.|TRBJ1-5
TGTGCCTGGTCCAATGCGGGGAATCAGCCCCAGCATTTT
CAWSNAGNQPQHF
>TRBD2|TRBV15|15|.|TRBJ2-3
TGTGCCACCAGCAGGGGACTAGCGGTCACAGATACGCAGTATTTT
CATSRGLAVTDTQYF
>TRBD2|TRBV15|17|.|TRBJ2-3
TGTGCCACCAGCAGAGACATAGGACTAGCACACACAGATACGCAGTATTTT
CATSRDIGLAHTDTQYF
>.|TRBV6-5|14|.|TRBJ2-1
TGTGCCAGCACGGAGAGACCGGCCTACAATGAGCAGTTCTTC
CASTERPAYNEQFF
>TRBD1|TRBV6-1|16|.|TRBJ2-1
TGTGCCAGCAGTGAATATCCGGGACAGGGAAGCTATGAGCAGTTCTTC
CASSEYPGQGSYEQFF
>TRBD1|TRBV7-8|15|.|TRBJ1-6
TGTGCCAGCAGCTTTTTGGGACAGGGAGTTTGGCCCCTCCACTTT
CASSFLGQGVWPLHF
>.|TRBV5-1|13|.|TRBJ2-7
TGCGCCAGCAGCCCGGCGGGTTTCGACGAGCAGTACTTC
CASSPAGFDEQYF
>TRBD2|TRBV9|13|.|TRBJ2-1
TGTGCCAGCAGCCTAGCGGGAGGGAATGAGCAGTTCTTC
CASSLAGGNEQFF
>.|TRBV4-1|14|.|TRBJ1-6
TGCGCCAGCAGCCAAGCCAAGGAGTATTCACCCCTCCACTTT
CASSQAKEYSPLHF